The present TCR beta chain was sequenced within a study of beta chain features in type 1 diabetes. Study in general: Healthy donors resembled patients in age, gender and cell yields.

Comments on this clone: Its antigen is unidentified.

General observations from the study: These data did not resolve whether HLA type affects TCRB rearrangement. All four CD4+ subsets from Type 1 diabetes patients carried moderately but significantly shorter TCRB CDR3s. cDNA-based sequencing might over-represent cells highly expressing TCR.

Trimming took 9 bases from V and 0 from J, leaving 8 bases between them. The CDR3 is 12 amino acids. Germline V gene data show CDR1 as MDHEN and CDR2 as SYDVKM. Expressed TCRB transcripts got sequenced, as all isolated RNA was reverse transcribed. Sequencing was performed with immunoSEQ multiplex PCR; in TCRdb, only in-frame clones are kept and a portion is missing. The sample yields more than 100,000 clones, over 25% seen once. The sample consisted of central memory CD4+ T cells from blood. The receptor was derived from a woman younger than 30 with type 1 diabetes. V gene TRBV28 combines with J gene TRBJ1-2; D unresolved. CDR3 in DNA: TGTGCCAGTGCTACAGCTAACTATGGCTACACCTTC. Translated: CASATANYGYTF.